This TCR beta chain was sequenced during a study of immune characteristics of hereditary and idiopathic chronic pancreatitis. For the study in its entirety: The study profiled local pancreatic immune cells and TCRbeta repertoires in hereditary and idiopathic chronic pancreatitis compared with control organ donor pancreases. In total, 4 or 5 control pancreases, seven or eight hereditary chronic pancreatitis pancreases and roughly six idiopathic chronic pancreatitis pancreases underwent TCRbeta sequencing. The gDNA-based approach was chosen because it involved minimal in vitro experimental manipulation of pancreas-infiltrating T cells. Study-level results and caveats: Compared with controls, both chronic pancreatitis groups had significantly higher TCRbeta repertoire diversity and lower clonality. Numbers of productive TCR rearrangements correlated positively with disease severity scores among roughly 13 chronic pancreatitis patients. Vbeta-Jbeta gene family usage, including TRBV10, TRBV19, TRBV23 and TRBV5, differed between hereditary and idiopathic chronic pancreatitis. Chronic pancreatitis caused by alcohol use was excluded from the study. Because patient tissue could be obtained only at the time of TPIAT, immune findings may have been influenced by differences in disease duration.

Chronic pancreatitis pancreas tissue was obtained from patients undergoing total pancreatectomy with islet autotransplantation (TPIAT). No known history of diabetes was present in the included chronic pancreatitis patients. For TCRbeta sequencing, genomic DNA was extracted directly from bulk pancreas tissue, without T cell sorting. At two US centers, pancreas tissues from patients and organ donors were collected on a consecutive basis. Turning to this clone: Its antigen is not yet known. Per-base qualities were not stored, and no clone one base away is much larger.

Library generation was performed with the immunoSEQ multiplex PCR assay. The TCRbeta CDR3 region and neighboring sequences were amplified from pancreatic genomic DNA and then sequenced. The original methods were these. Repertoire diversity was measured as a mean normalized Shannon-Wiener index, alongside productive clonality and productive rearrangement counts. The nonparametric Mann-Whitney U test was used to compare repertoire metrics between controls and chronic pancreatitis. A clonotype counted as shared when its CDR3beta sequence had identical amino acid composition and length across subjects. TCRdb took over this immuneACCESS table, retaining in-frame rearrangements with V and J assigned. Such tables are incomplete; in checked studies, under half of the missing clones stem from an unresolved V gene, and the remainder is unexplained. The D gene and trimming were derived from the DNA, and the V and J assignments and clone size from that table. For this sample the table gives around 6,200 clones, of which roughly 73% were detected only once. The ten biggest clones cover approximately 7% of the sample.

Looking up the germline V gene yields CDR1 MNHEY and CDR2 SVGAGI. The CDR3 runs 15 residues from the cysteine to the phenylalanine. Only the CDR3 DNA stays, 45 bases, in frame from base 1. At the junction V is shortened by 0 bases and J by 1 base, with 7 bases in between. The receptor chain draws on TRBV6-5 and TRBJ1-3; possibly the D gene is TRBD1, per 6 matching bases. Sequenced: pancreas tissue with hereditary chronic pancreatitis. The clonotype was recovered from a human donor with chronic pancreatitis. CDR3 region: CASSYSDRSGNTIYF. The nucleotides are TGTGCCAGCAGTTACTCTGACAGGTCTGGAAACACCATATATTTT.